The 7 T cell receptor beta chains below all came from one sample that was sequenced in a study of T cell repertoires in cytomegalovirus infection. TCRdb recomputed calls from the reads with MiXCR, one row per CDR3 protein. The repertoire includes approximately 490,000 distinct CDR3 sequences, roughly 10% of them detected once, and 10% sits in the top ten. The sample consisted of PBMCs. The receptor source for this set is a human donor in good health (CMV status not recorded). Some clones in this sample may be carry-over from other donors' samples.

This clonotype was recorded at least ten times. The chain joins TRBV5-1 to TRBJ2-3; D might be TRBD2 (5 bases). V was pared by 3 bases and J by 6 bases, with 20 bases between. This CDR3 spans 16 amino acids. Germline CDR1 reads SGHRS; CDR2 reads YFSETQ. The CDR3 DNA follows: TGCGCCAGCAGCTCGACTCCCGGGAATAGGTGGGATACGCAGTATTTT. Its protein is CASSSTPGNRWDTQYF.

This clonotype was counted ten times or more. The chain carries TRBV7-9 and TRBJ1-1; D not certain. V shed 1 base and J shed 4 bases, with 10 bases lying between them. CDR1 and CDR2 from the germline V gene are SEHNR and FQNEAQ (reference sequence). The CDR3 has 14 residues. Here the CDR3 reads CASSLGAGFTEAFF. The CDR3 region has the DNA TGTGCCAGCAGCTTAGGGGCAGGTTTCACTGAAGCTTTCTTT.

This clonotype showed up many times. The rearrangement joins TRBV10-3 to TRBJ2-5; no clear D. Germline V lookup: CDR1 ENHRY, CDR2 SYGVKD. The CDR3 sequence is 14 residues long. V was cut by 4 bases and J by 3 bases, with 12 bases left in between. Here the CDR3 reads CAISVSGVKETQYF. In DNA form, the CDR3 reads TGTGCCATCAGTGTGTCAGGCGTGAAAGAGACCCAGTACTTC.

A remark on this clonotype: This clone may be a read error of a much larger clone one base away. This chain connects TRBV4-2 to TRBJ2-3; D uncertain. The CDR3 loop spans 13 amino acids. The germline CDR1 and CDR2 sequences are LGHNA and YNFKEQ. The CDR3 is CACSFTRPDTQYF. The CDR3 region has the DNA TGTGCCTGCAGCTTCACCAGGCCCGATACGCAGTATTTT.

This clonotype has more than one count but fewer than ten. The V gene is TRBV27, the J gene TRBJ1-5; D remains unclear. Trimming left V 2 bases short and J 1 base short, with 9 bases between. The CDR3 runs to 15 residues. Per germline, CDR1 MNHEY and CDR2 SMNVEV (reference sequence). CDR3 bases: TGTGCCAGCAGTTTAAACAGTATGAGCAATCAGCCCCAGCATTTT. Protein product: CASSLNSMSNQPQHF.

Many counts were recorded for this clonotype. This sequence joins TRBV12-3 or TRBV12-4 and TRBJ1-5; D ambiguous. The CDR3 contains 14 residues. V dropped 7 bases and J dropped 0 bases, with 10 bases sitting between them. CDR3 bases: TGTGCCAGCAATCCCTTTAATAGCAATCAGCCCCAGCATTTT. Its protein product is CASNPFNSNQPQHF.

This clonotype was counted ten times or more. This chain links TRBV27 with TRBJ2-7; 15 bases match TRBD2. The V and J ends lost 1 base and 7 bases, in that order; junction bases with no gene match: 5. The germline V gene encodes CDR1 MNHEY and CDR2 SMNVEV (reference sequence). The CDR3 runs 16 residues. The CDR3 here is CASSLLAGLAGGEQYF. CDR3 nucleotide sequence: TGTGCCAGCAGTTTATTGGCCGGACTAGCGGGAGGGGAGCAGTACTTC.